This TCR beta chain emerged from a study of beta chain features in type 1 diabetes. On the study more broadly: Patients were similar to healthy donors in age and gender (as well as in cell yields).

Study observations and caveats: Type 1 diabetes patients had moderately but significantly shorter TCRB CDR3s in all four CD4+ subsets.

This clone was counted between two and nine times. Its target is unknown. All of the isolated RNA was reverse transcribed, so expressed TCRB transcripts were sequenced. Some clones are missing from TCRdb's copy, which holds only in-frame ones; the method was immunoSEQ multiplex PCR. The sample lists approximately 730,000 clones; about an eighth were seen once. The ends were cut back, 5 bases at V and 10 bases at J, with 20 bases in the middle. This CDR3 is 14 amino acids long. Germline CDR1 LNHDA, CDR2 SQIVND (reference sequence). The receptor comes from a man aged 18 to 35 with type 1 diabetes. The chain uses TRBV19 and TRBJ1-1; D is possibly TRBD1 (5 bases). The material sequenced was naive CD4+ T cells from blood. The CDR3 DNA reads TGTGCCAGTAGTGCGGTCGGAGGGGCACCCGGAGCTTTCTTT. Translation gives CASSAVGGAPGAFF.